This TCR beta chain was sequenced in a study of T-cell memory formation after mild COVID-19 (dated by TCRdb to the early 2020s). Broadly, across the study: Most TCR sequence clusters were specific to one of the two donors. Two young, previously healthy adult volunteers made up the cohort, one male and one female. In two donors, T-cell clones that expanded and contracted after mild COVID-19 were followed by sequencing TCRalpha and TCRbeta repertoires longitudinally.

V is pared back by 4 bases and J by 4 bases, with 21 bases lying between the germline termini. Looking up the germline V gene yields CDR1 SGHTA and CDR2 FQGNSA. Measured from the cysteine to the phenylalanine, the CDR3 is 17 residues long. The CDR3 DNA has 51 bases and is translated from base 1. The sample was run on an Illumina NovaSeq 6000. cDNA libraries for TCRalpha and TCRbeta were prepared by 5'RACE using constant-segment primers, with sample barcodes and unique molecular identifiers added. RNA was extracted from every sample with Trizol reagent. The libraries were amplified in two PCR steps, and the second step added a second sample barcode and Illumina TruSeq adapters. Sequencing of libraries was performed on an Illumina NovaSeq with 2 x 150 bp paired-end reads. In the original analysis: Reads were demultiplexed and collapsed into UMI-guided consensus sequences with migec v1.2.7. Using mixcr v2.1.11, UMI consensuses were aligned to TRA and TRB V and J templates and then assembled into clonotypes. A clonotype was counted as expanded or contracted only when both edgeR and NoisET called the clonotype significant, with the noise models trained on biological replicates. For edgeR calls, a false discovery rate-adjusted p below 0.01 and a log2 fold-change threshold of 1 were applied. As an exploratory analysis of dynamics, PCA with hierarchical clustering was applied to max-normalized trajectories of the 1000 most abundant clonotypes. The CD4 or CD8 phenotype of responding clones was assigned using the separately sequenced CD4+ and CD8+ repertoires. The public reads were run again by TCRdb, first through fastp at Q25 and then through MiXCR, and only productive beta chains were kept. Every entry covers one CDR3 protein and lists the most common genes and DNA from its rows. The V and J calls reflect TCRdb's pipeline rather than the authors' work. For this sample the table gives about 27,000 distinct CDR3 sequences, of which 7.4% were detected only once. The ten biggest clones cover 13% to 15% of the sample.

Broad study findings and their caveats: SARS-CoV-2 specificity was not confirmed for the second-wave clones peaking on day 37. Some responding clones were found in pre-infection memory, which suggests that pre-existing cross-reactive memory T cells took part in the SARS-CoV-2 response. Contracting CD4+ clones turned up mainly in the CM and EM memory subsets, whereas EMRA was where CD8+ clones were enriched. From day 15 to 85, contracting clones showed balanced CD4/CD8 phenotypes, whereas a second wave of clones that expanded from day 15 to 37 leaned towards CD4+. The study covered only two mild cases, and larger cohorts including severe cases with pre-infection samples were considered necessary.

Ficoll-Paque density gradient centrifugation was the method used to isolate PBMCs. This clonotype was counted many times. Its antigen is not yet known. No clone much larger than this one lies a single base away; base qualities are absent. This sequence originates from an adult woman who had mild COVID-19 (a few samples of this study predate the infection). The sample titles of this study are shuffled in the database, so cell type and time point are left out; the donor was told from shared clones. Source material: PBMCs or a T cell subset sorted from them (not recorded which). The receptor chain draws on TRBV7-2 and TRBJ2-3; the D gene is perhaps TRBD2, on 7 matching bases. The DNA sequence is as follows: TGTGCCAGCAGCTACCGTAGGGGGGGAGGGCCGTCAGATACGCAGTATTTT. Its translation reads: CASSYRRGGGPSDTQYF.